A single sample is the source of the 17 T cell receptor beta chains below, sequenced in a study of OX40 agonist ivuxolimab in advanced cancers. Data came from immunoSEQ multiplex PCR; TCRdb stores just in-frame clones and leaves some out. The sample records around 24,000 clones, 70% to 80% being singletons. The material sequenced was CD4+ or CD8+ T cells sorted from blood, taken in a trial of the OX40 agonist ivuxolimab. These receptor sequences come from an adult with an advanced solid tumor such as melanoma, head and neck, liver or kidney cancer.

The rearrangement uses TRBV29-1 and TRBJ2-5; possible D gene TRBD1, 6 bases. The CDR3 is 16 amino acids. The germline CDR1 and CDR2 sequences are SQVTM and ANQGSEA. The V end was cut by 0 bases, the J end by 4 bases, with 18 bases between. CDR3: CSVEEGHLLSGETQYF. CDR3 DNA sequence: TGCAGCGTTGAAGAGGGACATTTACTGAGTGGAGAGACCCAGTACTTC. Together with reference TRBV29-1 and TRBJ2-5, the CDR3 gives the full variable domain: SAVISQKPSRDICQRGTSLTIQCQVDSQVTMMFWYRQQPGQSLTLIATANQGSEATYESGFVIDKFPISRPNLTFSTLTVSNMSPEDSSIYLCSVEEGHLLSGETQYFGPGTRLLVL.

V usage is TRBV7-6 and J usage is TRBJ2-2; D gene uncertain. V lost 0 bases, J lost 5 bases, and 4 bases lay in between. The CDR3 runs to 13 residues. Germline assignment: CDR1 SGHVS and CDR2 FNYEAQ. The CDR3 reads CASSLAGTGELFF. The CDR3 nucleotides read TGTGCCAGCAGCTTAGCGGGGACCGGGGAGCTGTTTTTT.

Worth noting for this clone: Within the sample, other DNA sequences also encode this same CDR3. V and J are TRBV5-6 and TRBJ1-5, with D perhaps TRBD1 (5 bases). CDR1 is SGHDT, CDR2 YYEEEE, per germline. The CDR3 length is 17 residues. V shed 2 bases and J shed 6 bases, with 21 bases lying between them. The CDR3 spells CASSFDSKKGVVQPQHF. The CDR3 DNA is TGTGCCAGCAGCTTTGACAGCAAAAAGGGTGTTGTTCAGCCCCAGCATTTT.

The V gene is TRBV6-5, the J gene TRBJ2-5; D ambiguous. The J call may be in error: the DNA end matches TRBJ2-7 better. The CDR3 runs to 14 residues. Germline lookup yields CDR1 MNHEY and CDR2 SVGAGI. Here the CDR3 DNA reads TGTGCCAGCAGTTACACAATGGGGAACTACGAGCAGTACTTC. Translated: CASSYTMGNYEQYF.

J is TRBJ1-1 and V is TRBV29-1, with 8 bases lining up with TRBD1. Germline trimming cut 6 bases from V and 1 base from J; bases unmatched to any gene: 1. CDR3 size: 12 residues. The germline gives CDR1 SQVTM, CDR2 ANQGSEA. The CDR3 sequence: CSVDRGNTEAFF. The CDR3 bases are TGCAGCGTCGACAGGGGGAACACTGAAGCTTTCTTT.

This rearrangement joins TRBV4-1 to TRBJ2-2, with 8 bases fitting TRBD2. Germline V lookup: CDR1 MGHRA, CDR2 YSYEKL. This CDR3 comprises 17 residues. V dropped 4 bases and J dropped 4; count of bases not matched to a gene: 11. The CDR3 region has the DNA TGCGCCAGCAGCCCCAACCCATCGGGAGGGGTCACCGGGGAGCTGTTTTTT. Its translation is CASSPNPSGGVTGELFF.

This clone was seen once. The CDR3 here is CASSDRDRDYNEQFF. Written as DNA, the CDR3 is TGTGCCAGCAGTGATCGGGACAGGGACTACAATGAGCAGTTCTTC. This chain joins TRBV2 and TRBJ2-1; 9 bases fit TRBD1. The CDR3 loop spans 15 amino acids. Germline CDR1 is SNHLY and CDR2 is FYNNEI. The ends lost 3 bases at V and 3 bases at J; junction bases unmatched: 3.

The V and J genes are TRBV4-1 and TRBJ2-6, with TRBD1 identical over 11 bases. Germline V gives CDR1 MGHRA, CDR2 YSYEKL. The CDR3 is 18 residues long. J gave up 1 base and V 5 bases, and 7 bases lay outside the gene matches. CDR3 in DNA: TGCGCCAGCAGCTACGGGACAGGGGGTACATCTGGGGCCAACGTCCTGACTTTC. Protein product: CASSYGTGGTSGANVLTF.

The rearrangement links TRBV19 to TRBJ1-1; D gene ambiguous. Trimming took off 9 bases at V and 4 bases at J, with 15 bases between the two ends. This CDR3 comprises 13 residues. The germline gives CDR1 LNHDA, CDR2 SQIVND (reference sequence). DNA for the CDR3: TGTGCCAGCAGACTAGCGCTGGGCACTGAAGCTTTCTTT. Its protein is CASRLALGTEAFF.

The V gene is TRBV21-1, the J gene TRBJ1-5; TRBD1 was called by the table and not checked on the DNA. TRBV21-1 is shown as a pseudogene. This CDR3 is built from 13 residues. CDR3 bases: TGTGCCAGAGGACAGGGACTTTATCAGCCCCAGCATTTT. It encodes CARGQGLYQPQHF.

The chain joins TRBV9 to TRBJ2-7; D is perhaps TRBD1 (6 bases). V dropped 4 bases and J dropped 2 bases, with 16 bases sitting between them. The germline CDR1 and CDR2 sequences are SGDLS and YYNGEE. This CDR3 contains 15 residues. The CDR3 DNA reads TGTGCCAGCAGCCCACGGACAGATATAGCCTACGAGCAGTACTTC. It encodes CASSPRTDIAYEQYF.

The CDR3 protein is CASSQGLGAEQFF. CDR3 nucleotide sequence: TGCGCCAGCAGCCAAGGTTTAGGTGCCGAGCAGTTCTTC. The chain employs TRBV4-1 and TRBJ2-1; no clear D. The CDR3 spans 13 residues. V lost 1 base to trimming and J lost 10 bases, with 11 bases between them. Germline CDR1 MGHRA, CDR2 YSYEKL.

The rearrangement uses TRBV6-1 and TRBJ2-3, with 7 nucleotides matching TRBD2. Germline V gives CDR1 MNHNS, CDR2 SASEGT. There are 16 residues in the CDR3. V was clipped by 2 bases and J by 0 bases; unmatched bases: 5. The CDR3 spells CASSEWEGTSTDTQYF. The CDR3 DNA reads as TGTGCCAGCAGTGAATGGGAGGGTACTAGCACAGATACGCAGTATTTT.

This clone was picked up a small number of times. The chain is built from TRBV9 and TRBJ1-4; perhaps TRBD1 as D (5 bases). Germline V lookup: CDR1 SGDLS, CDR2 YYNGEE. The ends were cut back, 1 base at V and 4 bases at J, with 14 bases in the middle. This CDR3 contains 16 residues. The CDR3 nucleotides are TGTGCCAGCAGCGTAAACCTAGGGGACTTTAATGAAAAACTGTTTTTT. It encodes CASSVNLGDFNEKLFF.

V gene TRBV30 combines with J gene TRBJ2-5; no clear D gene. The V end lost 1 base, the J end lost 5 bases, and 8 bases lay between the germline ends. CDR3 length: 12 amino acids. Germline assignment: CDR1 GTSNPN and CDR2 SVGIG (reference sequence). CDR3 in DNA: TGTGCCTGGAGTGAGGCATGGGAGACCCAGTACTTC. It translates to CAWSEAWETQYF. Full variable domain (rest looked up from reference TRBV30 and TRBJ2-5): SQTIHQWPATLVQPVGSPLSLECTVEGTSNPNLYWYRQAAGRGLQLLFYSVGIGQISSEVPQNLSASRPQDRQFILSSKKLLLSDSGFYLCAWSEAWETQYFGPGTRLLVL.

The rearrangement joins TRBV25-1 to TRBJ1-2, with 7 nucleotides matching TRBD1. The V and J ends lost 5 bases and 1 base, in that order; junction bases with no gene match: 16. CDR1 is MGHDK and CDR2 is SYGVNS in the germline V gene. The CDR3 extends over 18 amino acids. CDR3 DNA sequence: TGTGCCAGCAGTAGAAGCCGGGACAGAGAACTCTTTAACTATGGCTACACCTTC. Its protein product is CASSRSRDRELFNYGYTF.

The chain is built from TRBV21-1 and TRBJ2-7. TRBV21-1 is marked as a pseudogene. The CDR3 length is 15 residues. CDR3 DNA sequence: TGTGCCAGCATCAAGAAAAGACCAAAGCCCTACGAGCAGTACTTC. This gives the protein CASIKKRPKPYEQYF.